Listed here is a single T cell receptor (beta chain). The target of this receptor is not known. No base-level quality is on record; no much larger clone is a single base apart. Other DNA sequences from this sample encode an identical CDR3 as well. Whole blood was collected in K2EDTA tubes by collaborating institutions according to the institutions' own protocols. For TCRbeta analysis, collaborators shipped samples as frozen whole blood, isolated PBMCs, or DNA extracted from either of those sample types. TCRbeta CDR3 regions were amplified from genomic DNA by means of the immunoSEQ Assay, a bias-controlled multiplex PCR. The original methods were these. The number of nucleated cells in each sample was estimated from the amplification of reference gene primers within the assay. Sequence reads were collapsed and filtered to measure the absolute abundance of every unique TCRbeta CDR3 rearrangement. For each sample, productive Simpson clonality was calculated as the square root of Simpson's diversity index across productive rearrangements. TCRdb re-hosts the immuneACCESS table, in-frame sequences only. Its copies lack some clones; in the studies checked, an unresolved V gene accounts for under half of them, and the cause for the rest is not known. The V and J calls and the clone size are those of that table, but D and trimming were determined from the DNA. Here the sample has around 100,000 clones; approximately 90% occur a single time. In total, the top ten clones hold approximately 2% of the sample.

The cysteine opens and the phenylalanine closes a CDR3 of 15 amino acids. Here the CDR3 DNA is all that survives: 45 bases in frame from base 1. Reading the germline V gene gives CDR1 MGHRA and CDR2 YSYEKL. V is pruned by 4 bases and J by 1 base, leaving 6 bases of the junction without a gene match. The sample originates from a study of blood T cell repertoires in COVID-19 (dated by TCRdb to about 2020). Describing the broader study: Samples from collaborators originated in the United States, Italy and Spain and spanned both the acute and convalescent phases of COVID-19. Samples were obtained from the ongoing ImmuneRACE study (first 160 participants) and from approximately 1,200 subjects provided by 6 global collaborators. A de-identified subject ID, COVID-19 status, age in years and sex were almost always included in the sample metadata. Where available, HLA class I and class II types were obtained from metadata supplied by the sample provider rather than from assay-based typing. The repertoires were made available in a free public database intended to serve as a resource for research on the immune response to SARS-CoV-2. The material from the prospective study consisted of cDNA or gDNA derived from T cells, B-cell-depleted T cells, or PBMCs. The dataset comprised deeply sampled blood TCRbeta repertoires from subjects exposed to, actively infected with, or recovered from COVID-19.

What the authors observed across the whole study: The quantity of clinical and demographic metadata differed by source and by participant and was supplied without curation.

The specimen was peripheral blood. The receptor comes from a man between 50 and 59 years old with active COVID-19. The chain was built from TRBV4-1 and TRBJ2-7; 8 middle bases align to TRBD1. CDR3 sequence: CASSRGDRPSYEQYF. The DNA reads TGCGCCAGCAGCCGCGGGGACAGGCCTTCCTACGAGCAGTACTTC.